The following is a T cell receptor beta chain sequence with its context. Its antigen is as yet unknown. The sample is drawn from a study of cytomegalovirus exposure and HLA in healthy donors. The CDR3 sequence is 15 residues long. Deletions cut 3 bases from V and 6 bases from J, with 15 bases between. CDR1 is WSHSY, CDR2 SAAADI, per germline. Study conclusions and caveats: For cytomegalovirus status, the classifier reportedly gave diagnoses with high specificity and sensitivity. Exclusion as indistinguishable affected some V segments, including TRBV6-2 and TRBV6-3. Trimming of TCR beta V- and J-genes showed a link, identified in a later analysis, to a missense DCLRE1C variant. Despite most TCR sequences being rare, some public TCRs occurred in many donors.

With 60 Vbeta and 13 Jbeta primers, the PCR was carried out. Method: immunoSEQ multiplex PCR; TCRdb's copy keeps in-frame clones and lacks some. This sample carries approximately 100,000 clones, with about 0.59% going to the ten biggest clones. What was sequenced was PBMCs. The receptor was isolated from a man aged 50 or older in good health and CMV-seronegative. The chain joins TRBV10-2 to TRBJ1-5; D gene ambiguous. The DNA of the CDR3 is TGCGCCAGCAGTGATATCCCCATGGAGGGTCAGCCCCAGCATTTT. Translated: CASSDIPMEGQPQHF.